The 29 T cell receptor beta chains in this list originate from one sample, sequenced in a study of blood T cell repertoires in COVID-19. Data came from immunoSEQ multiplex PCR; TCRdb stores just in-frame clones and leaves some out. The sample has some 30,000 clones, more than 70% seen once. Material for sequencing was peripheral blood. These TCRs come from a human donor in a cohort sampled during active COVID-19.

V usage is TRBV5-6 and J usage is TRBJ1-2; 12 bases match TRBD1. CDR1 and CDR2 (germline): SGHDT, YYEEEE. V was pared by 5 bases and J by 3 bases, with 5 bases of the junction left unmatched. The CDR3 totals 15 residues. The CDR3 spells CASRGDRGRDYGYTF. CDR3 coding DNA: TGTGCCAGCAGGGGGGACAGGGGGCGCGACTATGGCTACACCTTC.

This chain connects TRBV18 to TRBJ2-7, with 8 bases identical to TRBD1. CDR1 and CDR2 (germline): KGHSH, LQKENI. Trimming cost V 3 bases and J 2 bases; bases outside gene matches: 6. This CDR3 contains 15 residues. The CDR3 region is CASSPIGTGAYEQYF. The CDR3 DNA sequence: TGTGCCAGCTCACCCATTGGGACAGGAGCCTACGAGCAGTACTTC.

The chain has TRBV6-2 or TRBV6-3 and TRBJ2-5; maybe TRBD1 (6 bases). The CDR3 consists of 14 residues. Trimming shortened V by 2 bases and J by 6 bases, and 13 bases separated the two germline ends. The germline gives CDR1 MNHEY, CDR2 SVGEGT. The CDR3 nucleotides are TGTGCCAGCAGTTACGGGGGCCCCCTTAAGACCCAGTACTTC. This translates into CASSYGGPLKTQYF.

V is TRBV6-2 or TRBV6-3 and J is TRBJ1-3; 7 bases line up with TRBD1. The V gene's germline CDR1 is MNHEY and CDR2 SVGEGT. The CDR3 is made up of 15 amino acids. With 6 bases clipped from V and 0 bases from J, the junction kept 5 bases outside the gene matches. The DNA of the CDR3 is TGTGCCAGCAGCAGGGGACAGCGCTCTGGAAACACCATATATTTT. Its protein product is CASSRGQRSGNTIYF.

CDR3 DNA sequence: TGTGCCTCTACGGGACAGGGCCGAAACACCGGGGAGCTGTTTTTT. The encoded protein is CASTGQGRNTGELFF. J is TRBJ2-2 and V is TRBV5-5; 9 nucleotides match TRBD1. Germline assignment: CDR1 SGHKS and CDR2 YYEKEE (reference sequence). The trim removed 10 bases at V and 2 bases at J, leaving 9 bases unmatched. This CDR3 region has 15 residues. Filled out from reference TRBV5-5 and TRBJ2-2, the complete variable domain reads DAGVTQSPTHLIKTRGQQVTLRCSPISGHKSVSWYQQVLGQGPQFIFQYYEKEERGRGNFPDRFSARQFPNYSSELNVNALLLGDSALYLCASTGQGRNTGELFFGEGSRLTVL.

Only one count was recorded for this clone. The gene calls are TRBV9 and TRBJ2-3, with a possible D match to TRBD2 (6 bases). Trimming shortened V by 0 bases and J by 2 bases, and 10 bases separated the two germline ends. Per the germline V gene, CDR1 is SGDLS and CDR2 is YYNGEE. The CDR3 runs 15 residues. For the CDR3, the DNA is TGTGCCAGCAGCGTAGAGGGACTGCCCACAGATACGCAGTATTTT. Amino acid sequence: CASSVEGLPTDTQYF.

V and J are TRBV7-2 and TRBJ2-3; no clear D gene. Germline V CDR1 and CDR2: SGHTA, FQGNSA. The CDR3 has 12 residues. Deletions cut 5 bases from V and 7 bases from J, with 10 bases between. The CDR3 region has the DNA TGTGCCAGCAGCCCGAGCACTAATACGCAGTATTTT. Translated: CASSPSTNTQYF.

This rearrangement joins TRBV19 to TRBJ1-5; D perhaps matches TRBD1 (5 bases). CDR3 size: 14 residues. Germline CDR1 and CDR2: LNHDA and SQIVND (reference sequence). V lost 6 bases, J lost 5 bases, and 14 bases lay in between. The CDR3 loop is CASRFGRVDQPQHF. The CDR3 nucleotides are TGTGCCAGTAGGTTCGGCAGGGTGGATCAGCCCCAGCATTTT.

The chain has TRBV28 and TRBJ1-2; a weak D match, TRBD1 (6 bases). From germline, CDR1 is MDHEN and CDR2 SYDVKM. This CDR3 comprises 15 residues. The V gene lost 8 bases and the J gene lost 1 base, with 17 bases spanning the gap. CDR3 protein: CASGMTGTDNYGYTF. The CDR3 region has the DNA TGTGCCAGCGGGATGACAGGTACCGATAACTATGGCTACACCTTC.

On this clone: At one end, the junction sequence differs from germline, possibly due to a read error. V gene TRBV7-7 combines with J gene TRBJ2-2, with 12 bases lining up with TRBD2. The CDR3 loop spans 17 amino acids. CDR1 SSHAT and CDR2 FNYEAQ come from the germline V gene (reference sequence). The CDR3 nucleotides are TGTGCTAGCAGCCCCCGACTAGCGGGGGCCTCCACCGGGGAGCTGTTTTTT. It translates to CASSPRLAGASTGELFF. The full variable domain, in which reference TRBV7-7 and TRBJ2-2 provide the parts outside the CDR3, is GAGVSQSPRYKVTKRGQDVTLRCDPISSHATLYWYQQALGQGPEFLTYFNYEAQPDKSGLPSDRFSAERPEGSISTLTIQRTEQRDSAMYRCASSPRLAGASTGELFFGEGSRLTVL.

This clone was seen a single time. The chain uses TRBV7-2 and TRBJ2-7, with 8 bases matching TRBD2. CDR3 length equals 17 residues. The germline gives CDR1 SGHTA, CDR2 FQGNSA. V trimming: 0 bases; J trimming: 2 bases; junction bases outside the gene matches: 9. CDR3 amino acids: CASSLASGSAGAYEQYF. CDR3 nucleotide sequence: TGTGCCAGCAGCTTAGCGAGCGGGTCAGCGGGGGCCTACGAGCAGTACTTC.

As DNA, the CDR3 is TGTGCCAGCAGCCCCGACAGAGGCCCCTACGAGCAGTACTTC. It codes for CASSPDRGPYEQYF. The chain joins TRBV5-4 to TRBJ2-7, with a weak D call TRBD1 (5 bases). Trimming removed 4 bases at V and 2 bases at J, with 13 bases between. Germline values: CDR1 SGHNT, CDR2 YYREEE (reference sequence). This CDR3 is 14 amino acids long.

The V gene is TRBV4-2, the J gene TRBJ1-4; the D gene is possibly TRBD1 (5 bases). V dropped 0 bases and J dropped 10 bases, with 15 bases sitting between them. This CDR3 contains 15 residues. CDR1 and CDR2 (germline): LGHNA, YNFKEQ. The CDR3 region is CASSQDRAGFGKLFF. The CDR3, as DNA: TGTGCCAGCAGCCAAGATCGGGCAGGGTTTGGAAAACTGTTTTTT.

This sequence joins TRBV30 and TRBJ2-7, with 7 bases that match TRBD1. This CDR3 is 14 amino acids long. V lost 0 bases and J lost 3; bases outside the gene matches: 5. CDR1 and CDR2 (germline): GTSNPN, SVGIG (reference sequence). The CDR3 nucleotides are TGTGCCTGGAGTGTACAGGGACAGCGCTACGAGCAGTACTTC. Amino acid sequence: CAWSVQGQRYEQYF.

The chain joins TRBV27 to TRBJ2-3, with TRBD2 identical over 11 bases. The junction had 7 bases not matched to a gene; V was cut back by 6 bases and J by 2 bases. The CDR3 is 16 residues long. Germline V CDR1 and CDR2: MNHEY, SMNVEV (reference sequence). The CDR3, as DNA: TGTGCCAGCAGGCCGAGACTAGCGGGGTACACAGATACGCAGTATTTT. It translates to CASRPRLAGYTDTQYF.

This chain links TRBV19 with TRBJ2-1; TRBD1 aligns across 12 bases. CDR3 size: 15 residues. Looked up from germline, CDR1 is LNHDA and CDR2 is SQIVND (reference sequence). J gave up 2 bases and V 6 bases, and 2 bases lay outside the gene matches. CDR3 loop: CASRGQGATYNEQFF. DNA for the CDR3: TGTGCCAGTAGGGGACAGGGGGCGACCTACAATGAGCAGTTCTTC.

This clone has only a few counts. The rearrangement uses TRBV7-2 and TRBJ2-1; D is unresolved. The CDR3 has 11 amino acids. Trimming took 5 bases from V and 5 from J, leaving 4 bases between them. CDR1 is SGHTA and CDR2 is FQGNSA in the germline V gene. As DNA, the CDR3 is TGTGCCAGCAGCCGTAACAATGAGCAGTTCTTC. Translation: CASSRNNEQFF. Looking up the rest from reference TRBV7-2 and TRBJ2-1 gives the full variable domain: GAGVSQSPSNKVTEKGKDVELRCDPISGHTALYWYRQSLGQGLEFLIYFQGNSAPDKSGLPSDRFSAERTGGSVSTLTIQRTQQEDSAVYLCASSRNNEQFFGPGTRLTVL.

The rearrangement uses TRBV24-1 and TRBJ2-4; D might be TRBD1 (5 bases). The CDR3 contains 14 residues. The V gene lost 4 bases and the J gene lost 2 bases, with 8 bases spanning the gap. CDR1 KGHDR and CDR2 SFDVKD come from the germline V gene. The CDR3 loop reads CATSETGTKNIQYF. CDR3 nucleotides: TGTGCCACCAGTGAAACAGGTACCAAAAACATTCAGTACTTC.

This clone is termed medium-sized. The chain employs TRBV9 and TRBJ2-2, with 11 bases lining up with TRBD2. The CDR3 length is 15 residues. With 7 bases clipped from V and 7 bases from J, the junction kept 9 bases outside the gene matches. CDR1 is SGDLS and CDR2 is YYNGEE in the germline V gene. In DNA, the CDR3 is TGTGCCAGCGGCGAACTAGCGGGGGCCAGCGGGGAGCTGTTTTTT. Its protein product is CASGELAGASGELFF.

The V call is TRBV7-2, the J call TRBJ2-5; perhaps TRBD2 as D (7 bases). Trimming pared 1 base from V and 5 bases from J, leaving 11 bases between. CDR3 length: 14 amino acids. Germline values: CDR1 SGHTA, CDR2 FQGNSA. The CDR3 sequence is CASSLGGGRETQYF. The DNA of the CDR3 is TGTGCCAGCAGCTTAGGGGGGGGCCGGGAGACCCAGTACTTC.

The rearrangement links TRBV7-2 to TRBJ1-2, with 8 positions matching TRBD1. In germline, CDR1 is SGHTA, CDR2 FQGNSA. This CDR3 contains 17 residues. V lost 1 base, J lost 7 bases, and 14 bases stayed unmatched. DNA for the CDR3: TGTGCCAGCAGCTTAGAGGGGGGCAGGGGGCTGTCGGTTGGCTACACCTTC. Protein product: CASSLEGGRGLSVGYTF.

The chain uses TRBV2 and TRBJ2-4; 8 bases map to TRBD1. The CDR3 has 15 residues. Germline CDR1 is SNHLY and CDR2 is FYNNEI. The J segment lost 9 bases and the V segment lost 6 bases, leaving 13 bases of the junction unmatched. CDR3 sequence: CASSISGQGSGIQYF. CDR3 in DNA: TGTGCCAGCAGCATCTCTGGACAGGGTTCAGGCATTCAGTACTTC.

In this sample, this clone turned up once. This chain connects TRBV27 to TRBJ2-2; 10 positions agree with TRBD1. From germline, CDR1 is MNHEY and CDR2 SMNVEV (reference sequence). This CDR3 is built from 15 residues. V lost 5 bases and J lost 4; bases outside the gene matches: 4. The CDR3 sequence is CASSPWTGGTGELFF. The CDR3, as DNA: TGTGCCAGCAGTCCTTGGACAGGGGGCACCGGGGAGCTGTTTTTT.

The chain is built from TRBV11-2 and TRBJ2-1, with D tentatively TRBD2 (6 bases). CDR1 and CDR2 (germline): SGHAT, FQNNGV. The CDR3 contains 12 residues. V dropped 2 bases and J dropped 8 bases, with 7 bases sitting between them. The CDR3 DNA reads as TGTGCCAGCAGCTTACGGGGGTATGAGCAGTTCTTC. Translated: CASSLRGYEQFF.

The table lists this clone with a count of one. The chain has TRBV19 and TRBJ1-5; unclear D gene. CDR3 length: 15 residues. Germline loops: CDR1 LNHDA, CDR2 SQIVND (reference sequence). Trimming pared 4 bases from V and 4 bases from J, leaving 14 bases between. The CDR3 protein is CASSKIRGSNQPQHF. CDR3 nucleotide sequence: TGTGCCAGTAGTAAGATACGGGGTAGTAATCAGCCCCAGCATTTT.

V gene TRBV28 combines with J gene TRBJ1-5; D call uncertain. CDR1 is MDHEN, CDR2 SYDVKM, per germline. The CDR3 length is 15 residues. The ends were cut back, 7 bases at V and 0 bases at J, with 13 bases in the middle. DNA of the CDR3: TGTGCCAGCACTTTCGGACTGAATAGCAATCAGCCCCAGCATTTT. Protein: CASTFGLNSNQPQHF.

The V gene is TRBV4-3, the J gene TRBJ1-2; D is perhaps TRBD1 (6 bases). Germline CDR1 is LGHNA and CDR2 is YSLEER. The CDR3 contains 15 residues. Trimming cost V 1 base and J 7 bases, with 16 bases left between them. In nucleotides, the CDR3 is TGCGCCAGCAGCCAAGTCGGGCAGGGGCTGGGTGGCTACACCTTC. Protein product: CASSQVGQGLGGYTF.

The chain joins TRBV10-3 to TRBJ2-6; TRBD2 matches at 11 bases. This CDR3 has 18 residues. The J segment lost 0 bases and the V segment lost 2 bases, leaving 3 bases of the junction unmatched. Germline V lookup: CDR1 ENHRY, CDR2 SYGVKD. The CDR3 nucleotides are TGTGCCATCAGTGAGGGACTAGCGGGCTACTCTGGGGCCAACGTCCTGACTTTC. Protein sequence: CAISEGLAGYSGANVLTF.

The rearrangement uses TRBV6-5 and TRBJ1-1; D gene uncertain. This CDR3 is 14 amino acids long. The V end was cut by 7 bases, the J end by 1 base, with 13 bases between. Germline CDR1 is MNHEY and CDR2 is SVGAGI. The CDR3 DNA follows: TGTGCCAGCACCGCTGACACCTCGAACACTGAAGCTTTCTTT. It codes for CASTADTSNTEAFF.